This paragraph covers one TCR beta chain sequence. Its antigen is unknown. This sample was taken from a study of cytomegalovirus exposure and HLA in healthy donors. Study-level findings and limits: Productive status was seen about 87% or about 30% of the time for most TCR beta V segments in an earlier analysis. Most CMV-associated TCR beta chains appeared HLA-restricted in a later analysis.

V lost 0 bases and J lost 4, with 5 bases in between. Germline loops: CDR1 SGDLS, CDR2 YYNGEE. The CDR3 extends over 14 amino acids. 60 Vbeta and 13 Jbeta primers were used in PCR. Libraries were prepared by immunoSEQ multiplex PCR; TCRdb keeps only in-frame clonotypes and omits some of them. This table holds some 140,000 clones, about four fifths found once. Sequences were obtained from PBMCs. The genes are TRBV9 and TRBJ1-6; no clear D gene. This TCR came from a male donor in good health and CMV-seropositive. Here the CDR3 reads CASSVGGYNSPLHF. The CDR3 nucleotides are TGTGCCAGCAGCGTAGGAGGGTATAATTCACCCCTCCACTTT.